This TCR beta chain is drawn from a study of blood T cell repertoires in COVID-19. Whole-study context: Sources were T cells, B-cell-depleted T cells, or PBMCs; the material itself was cDNA or gDNA.

The authors' processing: For nucleated cells, counts were estimated from reference gene primer amplification. Some clones are missing from TCRdb's copy, which holds only in-frame ones; the method was immunoSEQ multiplex PCR. That table is the source of V, J and clone size, and D and trimming were worked out from the DNA. The sample yields 65,000 or so clones, roughly 90% seen once. CDR1 and CDR2 (germline): SEHNR, FQNEAQ (reference sequence). This CDR3 spans 13 amino acids. Trimming left V 1 base short and J 7 bases short, with 10 bases between. The receptor comes from a man between 60 and 75 years old with acute or convalescent COVID-19. Sequencing was done on a sample of peripheral blood. The V call is TRBV7-9, the J call TRBJ1-2; tentatively, D is TRBD1 (5 bases). DNA of the CDR3: TGTGCCAGCAGCTTAGGGGGGGACTCTGGCTACACCTTC. It codes for CASSLGGDSGYTF.